Included here is one T cell receptor beta chain sequence, with context. Its antigen is undetermined. The data were taken from a study of cytomegalovirus exposure and HLA in healthy donors. On the study more broadly: Of a few hundred genotyped donors, roughly 81% grouped in the Caucasian-associated ancestry cluster. Study-wide findings and caveats: It was assumed in the presence/absence analyses that sequencing depth was roughly uniform across donors.

With 60 Vbeta and 13 Jbeta primers, the PCR was carried out. Here immunoSEQ multiplex PCR was the method, and the copy in TCRdb shows in-frame clones only, minus some. The sample records approximately 100,000 clones, over 70% being singletons. The germline V gene encodes CDR1 MNHNS and CDR2 SASEGT. Trimming took 0 bases from V and 7 from J; bases not matched to a gene: 8. CDR3 length: 15 residues. The V and J genes are TRBV6-1 and TRBJ1-2; 7 nucleotides line up with TRBD1. Sample: PBMCs. This clonotype was sampled from a man aged 50 or older in good health and CMV-seronegative. CDR3 amino acids: CASSEAAGGFGGYTF. The CDR3 DNA reads as TGTGCCAGCAGTGAAGCGGCAGGGGGATTCGGTGGCTACACCTTC.